The rows below give T cell receptor beta chains drawn from one sample of a study of T-cell reconstitution after alpha-beta-depleted transplantation in children. MiXCR, run by TCRdb on the PCR reads, gives a single entry per CDR3 protein. The sample shows approximately 520,000 distinct CDR3 sequences, about 10% of them seen only once. Source: PBMCs, mostly from graft donor cells, taken 180 days after TCRalphabeta/CD19-depleted stem cell transplant. All receptors come from a female patient aged 2-10 years who had a stem cell transplant for aplastic anemia, so the T cells may come from the graft donor. Both conserved end residues are part of each CDR3. Fields, in order: CDR3 DNA, CDR3 protein, V gene, D gene, J gene, clone size. D genes are given only for firm matches. Only some rows state a clone size, as once, few, many or a class for expanded clones.

TGTGCCAGCTCAGAAACGACAGGGGGACTAGCGGGAGGTTACAATGAGCAGTTCTTC,CASSETTGGLAGGYNEQFF,TRBV18,TRBD2,TRBJ2-1,-
TGTGCCAGCAGCCTCAGACAGGGGATGGGCACTGAAGCTTTCTTT,CASSLRQGMGTEAFF,TRBV27,TRBD1,TRBJ1-1,few
TGTGCCAGCAGTCCCCAGCTCAATCAGCCCCAGCATTTT,CASSPQLNQPQHF,TRBV12-3/TRBV12-4,-,TRBJ1-5,few
TGTGCCAGCAGTTTAGAACCGGCAGGGGGCAGGTCTAATGAAAAACTGTTTTTT,CASSLEPAGGRSNEKLFF,TRBV12-3/TRBV12-4,TRBD1,TRBJ1-4,few
TGTGCCAGCAGCTCCTGGGACTTGTCAGCCAACACAGATACGCAGTATTTT,CASSSWDLSANTDTQYF,TRBV5-5,-,TRBJ2-3,few
TGCGCCAGCAGCCAAAGCCGTTCCGGACTAGCGGGAACCCAAGAGACCCAGTACTTC,CASSQSRSGLAGTQETQYF,TRBV4-3,TRBD2,TRBJ2-5,few
TGTGCCAGCAGCTTTGCTTCGGGACACCTCACCGGGGAGCTGTTTTTT,CASSFASGHLTGELFF,TRBV7-8,-,TRBJ2-2,few
TGTGCCAGCAGCCTGACTAGTACCTACGAGCAGTACTTC,CASSLTSTYEQYF,TRBV12-3/TRBV12-4,-,TRBJ2-7,many
TGTGCCAGCAGCCAAGGACTAGCGGTCGCTCAAAACATTCAGTACTTC,CASSQGLAVAQNIQYF,TRBV7-2,TRBD2,TRBJ2-4,-
TGTGCCACCAGCATACAAACTTCCTCCTACGAGCAGTACTTC,CATSIQTSSYEQYF,TRBV15,-,TRBJ2-7,many
TGTGCCACCAGCAGAGATCTAGGGTCTAGGGGCTACACCTTC,CATSRDLGSRGYTF,TRBV15,-,TRBJ1-2,-
TGTGCCAGCAGGCTGATAGGGACTAGCGGGAACTACGAGCAGTACTTC,CASRLIGTSGNYEQYF,TRBV27,TRBD2,TRBJ2-7,few
TGTGCCTGCAGCCAAGGTGGGGGCGTGAGCTCCTACAATGAGCAGTTCTTC,CACSQGGGVSSYNEQFF,TRBV3-1,-,TRBJ2-1,-
TGCAGTGGCGTGGGACAGCGCACCGGGGAGCTGTTTTTT,CSGVGQRTGELFF,TRBV20-1,TRBD1,TRBJ2-2,few
TGTGCCAGCAGTCGCGAGGGGCTCCGTAAAACTAATGAAAAACTGTTTTTT,CASSREGLRKTNEKLFF,TRBV12-3/TRBV12-4,-,TRBJ1-4,few
TGCAGCGTTGAACGACAGGGGAGAATGAACACTGAAGCTTTCTTT,CSVERQGRMNTEAFF,TRBV29-1,TRBD1,TRBJ1-1,-